The 5 T cell receptor beta chains below come from one sample, sequenced in a study of T cells in Graves' hyperthyroidism and ophthalmopathy. The investigators amplified TCR beta CDR3 regions from RNA transcripts. The HTBI primer set served for first-round RT-PCR of the TCR CDR3. Each CDR3 protein gets one entry after TCRdb re-called the multiplex PCR reads with MiXCR. The sample holds about 290,000 distinct CDR3 sequences, 10% to 15% seen once. The sequenced material came from blood. Receptors were obtained from a woman in her twenties or thirties with Graves' hyperthyroidism that later progressed to Graves' ophthalmopathy.

This clonotype showed up many times. The chain uses TRBV4-3 and TRBJ2-2; TRBD2 matches at 9 bases. CDR1 is LGHNA, CDR2 YSLEER, per germline. V shed 0 bases, J shed 3 bases, and the junction held 8 bases outside the gene matches. There are 18 residues in the CDR3. This CDR3 is CASSQEITAGGDTGELFF. For the CDR3, the DNA is TGCGCCAGCAGCCAAGAAATTACGGCGGGAGGGGACACCGGGGAGCTGTTTTTT.

This clonotype was seen more than once but under ten times. This chain joins TRBV5-4 and TRBJ2-5, with 7 bases matching TRBD1. The CDR3 spans 17 residues. The V and J ends lost 0 bases and 5 bases, in that order; junction bases with no gene match: 13. Germline V CDR1 and CDR2: SGHNT, YYREEE (reference sequence). The CDR3 coding sequence is TGTGCCAGCAGCTTGGGAAACAGGGGAGTCGGCGGGGAGACCCAGTACTTC. Amino acids: CASSLGNRGVGGETQYF.

This clonotype was counted at least ten times. V usage is TRBV5-4 and J usage is TRBJ2-3; no firm D call. The CDR3 is 17 residues long. CDR1 and CDR2 (germline): SGHNT, YYREEE (reference sequence). Trimming removed 4 bases from V and 6 bases from J, with 24 bases in between. The CDR3 loop reads CASSPPRPASLTDTQYF. In nucleotides, the CDR3 is TGTGCCAGCAGCCCGCCACGTCCGGCTAGTTTAACGGATACGCAGTATTTT.

This clonotype occurred many times. The V gene is TRBV27, the J gene TRBJ1-2; D possibly corresponds to TRBD1 (5 bases). The CDR3 is made up of 14 amino acids. The germline V and J ends were trimmed by 2 bases and 0 bases, with 7 bases remaining between them. Germline V lookup: CDR1 MNHEY, CDR2 SMNVEV (reference sequence). The CDR3 DNA sequence: TGTGCCAGCAGTTTAAGGGGCGCTAACTATGGCTACACCTTC. It codes for CASSLRGANYGYTF.

This rearrangement joins TRBV18 to TRBJ2-7; D is ambiguous. In germline, CDR1 is KGHSH, CDR2 LQKENI. V was cut by 3 bases and J by 2 bases, with 11 bases left in between. There are 14 residues in the CDR3. The CDR3 protein is CASSPSSGPYEQYF. CDR3 DNA: TGTGCCAGCTCACCCTCATCGGGCCCCTACGAGCAGTACTTC.